This paragraph reports one T cell receptor (beta chain). This sample was included in a study of blood T cell repertoires in COVID-19. Study as a whole: Italy, Spain and the United States were the sources of the convalescent and acute COVID-19 samples. PBMCs, B-cell-depleted T cells, or T cells were the source of the cDNA or gDNA that made up the material.

Those enrolled, adults aged roughly 18 to 100 years, came from about two dozen US areas. Authors' data handling: The assay estimated nucleated cells by amplifying reference gene primers. Clones were read by immunoSEQ multiplex PCR, and TCRdb kept only the in-frame ones, dropping some. V, J and clone size are those of that table, while D and trimming were read from the DNA. The repertoire holds roughly 250,000 clones, with 75% to 95% as singletons. Germline-derived CDR1 and CDR2 are KGHDR and SFDVKD. The CDR3 sequence is 14 residues long. Trimming shortened V by 4 bases and J by 4 bases, and 9 bases separated the two germline ends.

Sample: PBMCs or T cells enriched from blood (not recorded which). The chain combines TRBV24-1 with TRBJ2-2, with D hard to call. The TCR comes from a woman aged 18-30 years who had recovered from COVID-19. CDR3 sequence (DNA): TGTGCCACCAGTGAAACACAAAGCACCGGGGAGCTGTTTTTT. Translating it yields CATSETQSTGELFF.